Shown below are 10 T cell receptor beta chains from a single sample sequenced in a study of blood T cell repertoires in COVID-19. Generated by immunoSEQ multiplex PCR, the TCRdb table keeps only in-frame clones and is missing some. The sample carries about 160,000 clones, 75% to 90% recorded once. Input material: peripheral blood. Source of these receptors: a human donor with acute or convalescent COVID-19. The donor label of this sample is uncertain.

The rearrangement uses TRBV5-1 and TRBJ1-4; 10 bases match TRBD1. After removal of 4 bases from V and 6 bases from J, the junction contained 3 bases not matched to a gene. CDR1 and CDR2 from the germline V gene are SGHRS and YFSETQ. The CDR3 has 14 residues. The CDR3 DNA reads TGCGCCAGCAGCCCCGACAGGGGGCATGAAAAACTGTTTTTT. Translation: CASSPDRGHEKLFF.

The rearrangement links TRBV3-1 (or the pseudogene TRBV3-2) to TRBJ1-2, with D perhaps TRBD1 (5 bases). The ends were cut back, 2 bases at V and 4 bases at J, with 20 bases in the middle. Germline V gene lookup returns CDR1 LGHDT and CDR2 YNNKEL (reference sequence). CDR3 length equals 17 residues. DNA of the CDR3: TGTGCCAGCAGCCAAAATAATTTAGGGGCAGGGTCCTATGGCTACACCTTC. It is translated as CASSQNNLGAGSYGYTF.

The V and J genes are TRBV6-5 and TRBJ2-7, with TRBD2 identical over 8 bases. This CDR3 is 16 amino acids long. The germline gives CDR1 MNHEY, CDR2 SVGAGI. Trimming removed 3 bases from V and 2 bases from J; junction bases left unmatched: 9. The DNA of the CDR3 is TGTGCCAGCAGTTATCGCGCAGGCGGGGGGCCCTACGAGCAGTACTTC. Its translation is CASSYRAGGGPYEQYF.

V and J are TRBV28 and TRBJ1-1; tentative D call: TRBD1 (5 bases). Germline values: CDR1 MDHEN, CDR2 SYDVKM. This CDR3 has 14 residues. V dropped 8 bases and J dropped 3 bases, with 16 bases sitting between them. CDR3 loop: CASGSTTGYTEAFF. DNA of the CDR3: TGTGCCAGCGGCTCAACCACAGGTTACACTGAAGCTTTCTTT.

This clone has only one observation. CDR3 sequence: CASGFVGQALEMQYF. DNA for the CDR3: TGCGCCAGCGGGTTCGTGGGACAAGCTTTAGAAATGCAGTACTTC. V is TRBV5-1 and J is TRBJ2-7; TRBD1 might be the D (6 bases). The CDR3 totals 15 residues. CDR1 and CDR2 (germline): SGHRS, YFSETQ. Trimming took off 7 bases at V and 9 bases at J, with 26 bases between the two ends.

This clone has more than one count but fewer than ten. The rearrangement uses TRBV6-4 and TRBJ1-5, with TRBD1 as a possible D gene (5 bases). The CDR3 spans 14 residues. Per the germline V gene, CDR1 is MRHNA and CDR2 is SNTAGT. Trimming cost V 4 bases and J 4 bases, with 11 bases left between them. The CDR3 nucleotides read TGTGCCAGCAGTGCCTCGCCAGGGAATCAGCCCCAGCATTTT. Amino acids: CASSASPGNQPQHF.

The rearrangement joins TRBV18 to TRBJ1-2, with 9 nucleotides matching TRBD1. Trimming at V came to 3 bases and at J to 5 bases, leaving 4 bases not matched to a gene. Germline V lookup: CDR1 KGHSH, CDR2 LQKENI. This CDR3 has 14 amino acids. This chain's CDR3 is CASSPGQGWYGYTF. CDR3 nucleotide sequence: TGTGCCAGCTCACCGGGACAGGGTTGGTATGGCTACACCTTC.

This chain joins TRBV7-3 and TRBJ1-2; 7 nucleotides match TRBD1. CDR1 and CDR2 (germline): SGHTA, FQGTGA. This CDR3 is built from 13 residues. V shed 4 bases and J 4 bases; nucleotides not matched to a gene: 3. CDR3 sequence: CASSSTGSYGYTF. The CDR3, as DNA: TGTGCCAGCAGCTCGACAGGGTCCTATGGCTACACCTTC.

This clone has only a few counts. The rearrangement joins TRBV11-1 to TRBJ2-7; 11 bases are a match to TRBD2. This CDR3 has 15 amino acids. J was trimmed by 5 bases and V by 4 bases; bases with no gene match: 7. Germline loops: CDR1 SGHAT, CDR2 FQDESV (reference sequence). The CDR3 sequence is CASSSQTSGGHEQYF. CDR3 DNA: TGTGCCAGCAGCTCGCAAACTAGCGGGGGCCACGAGCAGTACTTC.

The chain couples TRBV5-1 to TRBJ2-7; no clear D. Trimming stripped 0 bases from V and 2 bases from J, with 6 bases between. CDR1 is SGHRS, CDR2 YFSETQ, per germline. The CDR3 spans 13 residues. The CDR3 DNA reads as TGCGCCAGCAGCTTGGACAGCACCTACGAGCAGTACTTC. It codes for CASSLDSTYEQYF.